The 12 T cell receptor beta chains listed next were all sequenced from one sample in a study of cytomegalovirus exposure and HLA in healthy donors. Primers included in the PCR were 60 Vbeta and 13 Jbeta primers. Generated by immunoSEQ multiplex PCR, the TCRdb table keeps only in-frame clones and is missing some. The repertoire consists of around 93,000 clones, with 82% occurring once and the leading ten covering about 4%. The specimen was PBMCs. The source is a man aged 45-65 years in good health and CMV-seronegative.

This clone is a singleton in its sample. This chain connects TRBV7-2 to TRBJ2-3, with 9 nucleotides matching TRBD2. The CDR3 has 15 residues. V lost 5 bases, J lost 2 bases, and 5 bases stayed unmatched. Germline loops: CDR1 SGHTA, CDR2 FQGNSA. CDR3 sequence reads: CASSLLAGLTDTQYF. The CDR3 region has the DNA TGTGCCAGCAGCCTACTAGCGGGCCTCACAGATACGCAGTATTTT.

This chain uses TRBV29-1 with TRBJ2-5, with 7 positions matching TRBD1. V lost 4 bases to trimming and J lost 4 bases; unmatched junction nucleotides: 3. The CDR3 has 12 residues. The V gene's germline CDR1 is SQVTM and CDR2 ANQGSEA. The DNA of the CDR3 is TGCAGCGTTGCCAGGGGGAGAGAGACCCAGTACTTC. Encoded protein: CSVARGRETQYF.

V and J are TRBV4-2 and TRBJ2-1, with D maybe TRBD2 (5 bases). The CDR3 has 16 amino acids. CDR1 and CDR2 from the germline V gene are LGHNA and YNFKEQ. The V end lost 2 bases, the J end lost 4 bases, and 15 bases lay between the germline ends. CDR3 DNA: TGTGCCAGCAGCCAAACCCAGATGGGCGGGTACAATGAGCAGTTCTTC. The encoded protein is CASSQTQMGGYNEQFF.

The rearrangement links TRBV5-6 to TRBJ2-7; no clear D gene. The CDR3 covers 15 residues. CDR1 and CDR2 (germline): SGHDT, YYEEEE. V was pared by 1 base and J by 2 bases, with 13 bases between. This CDR3 reads CASSLIDTHTYEQYF. In DNA, the CDR3 is TGTGCCAGCAGCTTGATTGACACTCATACCTACGAGCAGTACTTC.

There are a few counts of this clone. The chain is built from TRBV5-6 and TRBJ1-3; no reliable D call. The CDR3 extends over 12 amino acids. Trimming stripped 3 bases from V and 7 bases from J, with 8 bases between. Germline V gene data show CDR1 as SGHDT and CDR2 as YYEEEE. This chain's CDR3 is CASSSSLNTIYF. The CDR3 nucleotides are TGTGCCAGCAGCTCGAGTCTGAACACCATATATTTT. The full variable domain, with the rest looked up from reference TRBV5-6 and TRBJ1-3, is DAGVTQSPTHLIKTRGQQVTLRCSPKSGHDTVSWYQQALGQGPQFIFQYYEEEERQRGNFPDRFSGHQFPNYSSELNVNALLLGDSALYLCASSSSLNTIYFGEGSWLTVV.

The rearrangement links TRBV13 to TRBJ2-7, with TRBD1 as a possible D gene (6 bases). In germline, CDR1 is PRHDT, CDR2 FYEKMQ (reference sequence). Trimming took 4 bases from V and 0 from J, leaving 16 bases between them. This CDR3 spans 16 amino acids. The CDR3 loop is CASSSSLETGSYEQYF. The CDR3 nucleotides are TGTGCCAGCAGCTCCTCCCTAGAGACAGGCTCCTACGAGCAGTACTTC. Full variable domain (missing parts from reference TRBV13 and TRBJ2-7): AAGVIQSPRHLIKEKRETATLKCYPIPRHDTVYWYQQGPGQDPQFLISFYEKMQSDKGSIPDRFSAQQFSDYHSELNMSSLELGDSALYFCASSSSLETGSYEQYFGPGTRLTVT.

This clone was seen just once. This chain links TRBV19 with TRBJ2-7; TRBD2 matches 12 bases. The CDR3 is 16 residues long. V gave up 4 bases and J gave up 3 bases; unmatched junction bases: 7. Germline loops: CDR1 LNHDA, CDR2 SQIVND (reference sequence). The DNA for the CDR3 is TGTGCCAGTAGTACCTCGACTAGCGGGAGAGTCTACGAGCAGTACTTC. Protein product: CASSTSTSGRVYEQYF.

In nucleotides, the CDR3 is TGTGCCAGCAGTTTGGTAGCGGGAAAAAACACCAGAGAGCAGTTCTTC. As protein: CASSLVAGKNTREQFF. The chain couples TRBV13 to TRBJ2-1, with 8 bases that match TRBD2. The CDR3 runs 16 residues. Germline V gene sequence: CDR1 PRHDT, CDR2 FYEKMQ (reference sequence). Trimming removed 6 bases from V and 10 bases from J; junction bases left unmatched: 17.

V usage is TRBV7-9 and J usage is TRBJ1-2; 8 positions agree with TRBD1. The CDR3 is 16 residues long. J was trimmed by 5 bases and V by 3 bases; bases with no gene match: 11. Germline values: CDR1 SEHNR, CDR2 FQNEAQ (reference sequence). The CDR3 DNA reads TGTGCCAGCAGCTTCCCCGGGTGGGACAGGAGGTATGGCTACACCTTC. Its translation is CASSFPGWDRRYGYTF.

Sample share makes this clone medium-sized. The chain uses TRBV7-3 and TRBJ2-3; 16 bases map to TRBD2. This CDR3 comprises 21 residues. Trimming removed 5 bases from V and 6 bases from J; junction bases left unmatched: 20. Germline CDR1 reads SGHTA; CDR2 reads FQGTGA. The CDR3 coding sequence is TGTGCCAGCAGCCCACTTCCGGGACTAGCGGGAGGGCCCGGTATGCGGGATACGCAGTATTTT. Amino acid sequence: CASSPLPGLAGGPGMRDTQYF.

This clone occurred a few times. The chain employs TRBV11-1 and TRBJ2-7, with D perhaps matching TRBD1 (5 bases). V lost 5 bases and J 2 bases, leaving 16 bases between the germline ends. This CDR3 has 15 amino acids. Per the germline V gene, CDR1 is SGHAT and CDR2 is FQDESV (reference sequence). CDR3 in amino acids: CASSPEYTGAYEQYF. The CDR3 DNA is TGTGCCAGCAGCCCAGAATATACAGGTGCCTACGAGCAGTACTTC.

This clone was observed a few times. The chain employs TRBV7-6 and TRBJ2-6, with a tentative D call TRBD1 (5 bases). V was pared by 3 bases and J by 1 base, with 7 bases between. The CDR3 runs 15 residues. From germline, CDR1 is SGHVS and CDR2 FNYEAQ. Here the CDR3 reads CASSFQGSGANVLTF. In DNA form, the CDR3 reads TGTGCCAGCAGCTTTCAGGGTTCTGGGGCCAACGTCCTGACTTTC.